This T cell receptor beta chain appears in the sequencing data of a study of blood T cells in healthy people across ages (dated by TCRdb to the mid-2010s). Regarding the complete study: Template switching captured roughly one uniquely barcoded TCR beta cDNA molecule per two T cells in model experiments. To track age-related changes in TCR beta repertoire diversity, the study relied on deep sequencing normalized with unique cDNA molecular identifiers. Donors were grouped into four age groups: young (average roughly 16 years), middle-aged (approximately 41), aged (62) and long-lived (roughly 80). The study analyzed two additional independent replicas of 1 million unique cDNA reads from the same blood draw for two donors, one aged 18 to 29 and one aged 80 or older. To avoid experimental bias, donors of different ages were randomly spread across the sequencing lanes.

This clonotype was recorded a few times. Its antigen is not yet known. No much larger clone exists at a distance of one base, and base qualities are not known. Libraries were prepared through 5' RACE. For sequencing, an Illumina HiSeq 2500 was employed. The second PCR ran for roughly 7 to 12 cycles and used a J-beta primer mix along with a sample-barcoded 5' primer. A unique molecular identifier was introduced onto each TCR beta cDNA molecule by a template-switch 5' adaptor carrying 12 random nucleotides. Each sample yielded at least 3 million CDR3-containing paired-end reads. The Mint cDNA synthesis kit, primed by a TRBC-specific oligonucleotide, was used to synthesize first-strand cDNA from all RNA. Following uracil-DNA glycosylase treatment, all cDNA underwent a first 18-cycle PCR with the universal primers M1SS and BC2_uni_R. The original methods were these. For normalization, 1 million high-quality reads were randomly selected from each sample, with every read carrying a distinct molecular identifier. Reads sharing molecular identifiers were discarded rather than binned into consensus sequences. MiTCR, run with a Q25 quality threshold and the strictest error-elimination algorithm, handled CDR3 identification, clonotype clustering and error correction. A nonparametric unseen species model using Euler transformation provided a lower-bound estimate of total TCR beta diversity. TCRdb redid the processing of the public reads, applying fastp at Q25 and MiXCR, and retained in-frame beta chains. One record per CDR3 amino acid sequence lists the most common genes and DNA. The V and J calls follow TCRdb's processing rather than the paper's. The sample has approximately 1.5 million distinct CDR3 sequences on record, almost 35% of them singletons. The ten largest clones take up approximately 10% of the sample.

The full study reports these points: The percentage of naive T cells measured by flow cytometry correlated strongly with observed TCR beta diversity. Estimates of total diversity based on one million sequenced T cells were considered lower bounds and underestimates. Observed TCR beta diversity per million T cells fell roughly linearly with age, and a significant reduction was already apparent by age around 40. Compared with the aged group, the long-lived group had more naive CD4+ T cells, fewer expanded clones and increased TCR diversity, suggesting age selection. The CMV infection status of donors was not known, potentially confounding age-related changes in expanded clonotypes. Conclusive comparison of naive and antigen-experienced compartments was prevented by the profiling of bulk unsorted PBMCs.

Donors were approximately 42 systemically healthy Caucasian individuals from Russia aged roughly 6 to 100 years. Each donor gave about 10 milliliters of peripheral blood, drawn into EDTA-treated Vacutainer tubes. PBMCs were isolated by Ficoll-Paque density-gradient centrifugation, with at least 6 million obtained per sample. Total RNA, at least 6 micrograms per sample, was extracted from PBMCs with Trizol reagent. For every donor, an aliquot of PBMCs went through flow cytometry to measure the percentages of naive CD45RAhigh/CD27high T cells. Reading the germline V gene gives CDR1 SQVTM and CDR2 ANQGSEA. V is trimmed back by 6 bases and J by 11 bases, and the junction contains 13 bases that no gene match accounts for. The CDR3 measures 14 amino acids from cysteine to phenylalanine. Only the CDR3 DNA is retained, 42 bases long and in frame from the first base.

The sequence is built from TRBV29-1 and TRBJ1-4; 9 central bases correspond to TRBD1. This clonotype originated in a woman aged 25 to 39 in good health. The specimen was blood. The CDR3 protein: CSVGDRVNGIKLFF. Read as DNA, the sequence is TGCAGCGTGGGGGACAGGGTGAACGGGATTAAACTGTTTTTT.